This TCR beta chain was profiled in a study of early T cells in non-severe SARS-CoV-2 infection. Study background: It was bulk RNA from unsorted whole blood that was sequenced, and the chains were unpaired.

The CDR3 is 14 amino acids. V was cut by 0 bases and J by 2 bases, with 6 bases left in between. CDR1 and CDR2 from the germline V gene are SGDLS and YYNGEE. TCRdb fed the 5' RACE reads into MiXCR, producing one record per CDR3 protein. The repertoire has under 70,000 distinct CDR3 sequences, roughly 13% of them found once; the top ten carry about 9.3%. The sample consisted of whole blood, taken at baseline. The source of this sequence is an adult who was a healthcare worker with PCR-confirmed SARS-CoV-2 infection or an uninfected control (not recorded which). The chain couples TRBV9 to TRBJ1-5; possibly TRBD1 for D (5 bases). The DNA for the CDR3 is TGTGCCAGCAGCGTAGGAGGGGGCAATCAGCCCCAGCATTTT. Protein sequence: CASSVGGGNQPQHF.